This T cell receptor (beta chain) comes out of a study of blood T cell repertoires in COVID-19. Using immunoSEQ multiplex PCR, the repertoire was profiled, and TCRdb retains in-frame clones only, with some absent. The sample has under 150,000 clones, 88% seen once. V lost 6 bases to trimming and J lost 1 base, with 12 bases between them. This CDR3 comprises 14 residues. CDR1 and CDR2 (germline): MNHEY, SMNVEV (reference sequence). The source is a human donor in a cohort sampled during active COVID-19. The V and J genes are TRBV27 and TRBJ2-5; a possible D gene is TRBD2 (5 bases). Sequencing was done on a sample of peripheral blood. Here the CDR3 DNA reads TGTGCCAGCAGGAGGGCCTTCCCCCAAGAGACCCAGTACTTC. Amino acids: CASRRAFPQETQYF.